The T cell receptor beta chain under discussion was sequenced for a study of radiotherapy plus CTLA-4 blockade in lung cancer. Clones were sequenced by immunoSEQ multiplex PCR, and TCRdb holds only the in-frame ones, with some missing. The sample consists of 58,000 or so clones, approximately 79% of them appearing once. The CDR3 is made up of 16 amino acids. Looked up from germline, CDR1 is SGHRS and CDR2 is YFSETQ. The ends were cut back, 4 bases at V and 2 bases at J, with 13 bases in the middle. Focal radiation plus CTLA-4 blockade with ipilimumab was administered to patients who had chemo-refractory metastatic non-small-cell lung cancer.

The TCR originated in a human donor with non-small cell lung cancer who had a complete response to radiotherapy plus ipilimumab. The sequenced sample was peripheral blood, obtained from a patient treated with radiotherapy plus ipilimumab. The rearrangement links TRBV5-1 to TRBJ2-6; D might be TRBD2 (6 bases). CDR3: CASSAGGGTGANVLTF. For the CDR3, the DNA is TGCGCCAGCAGCGCAGGCGGAGGGACTGGGGCCAACGTCCTGACTTTC.